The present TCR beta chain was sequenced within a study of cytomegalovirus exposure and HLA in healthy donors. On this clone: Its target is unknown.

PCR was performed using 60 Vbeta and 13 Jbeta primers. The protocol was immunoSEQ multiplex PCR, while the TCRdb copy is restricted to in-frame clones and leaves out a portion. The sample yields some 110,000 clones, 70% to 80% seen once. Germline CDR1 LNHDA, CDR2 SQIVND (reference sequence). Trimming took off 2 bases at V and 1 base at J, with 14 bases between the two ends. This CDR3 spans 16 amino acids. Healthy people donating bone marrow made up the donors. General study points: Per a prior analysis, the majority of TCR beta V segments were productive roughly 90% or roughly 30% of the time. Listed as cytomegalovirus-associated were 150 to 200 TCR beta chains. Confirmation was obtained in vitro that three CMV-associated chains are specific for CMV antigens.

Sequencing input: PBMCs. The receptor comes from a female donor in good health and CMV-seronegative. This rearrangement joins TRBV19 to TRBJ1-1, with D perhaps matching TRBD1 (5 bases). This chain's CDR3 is CASSITGMRQNTEAFF. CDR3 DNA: TGTGCCAGTAGTATAACAGGCATGCGGCAGAACACTGAAGCTTTCTTT. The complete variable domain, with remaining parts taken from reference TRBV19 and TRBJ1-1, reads DGGITQSPKYLFRKEGQNVTLSCEQNLNHDAMYWYRQDPGQGLRLIYYSQIVNDFQKGDIAEGYSVSREKKESFPLTVTSAQKNPTAFYLCASSITGMRQNTEAFFGQGTRLTVV.